Following are 6 T cell receptor beta chains from one sample sequenced in a study of early T cells in non-severe SARS-CoV-2 infection. TCRdb reprocessed the 5' RACE reads with MiXCR, giving one entry per CDR3 protein. The repertoire holds about 22,000 distinct CDR3 sequences, less than 5% seen once, with 15% to 20% in the top ten. The sequenced material came from whole blood. These receptors originate from an adult who was a healthcare worker with PCR-confirmed SARS-CoV-2 infection or an uninfected control (not recorded which).

This clonotype was detected ten times or more. This rearrangement joins TRBV5-5 to TRBJ2-5; tentatively, D is TRBD1 (5 bases). Germline loops: CDR1 SGHKS, CDR2 YYEKEE (reference sequence). Trimming shortened V by 4 bases and J by 2 bases, and 21 bases separated the two germline ends. The CDR3 is 17 residues long. CDR3 coding DNA: TGTGCCAGCAGCCCGCCGACAGTTCAGAAACGTCAAGAGACCCAGTACTTC. Translation gives CASSPPTVQKRQETQYF.

At least ten counts were recorded for this clonotype. The CDR3 DNA follows: TGCGCCAGCAGCTCGGGGACACAGGGCACTGAAGCTTTCTTT. Protein product: CASSSGTQGTEAFF. The chain uses TRBV5-1 and TRBJ1-1; TRBD1 is a possible D gene (6 bases). The CDR3 sequence is 14 residues long. Germline V gives CDR1 SGHRS, CDR2 YFSETQ. V lost 3 bases, J lost 4 bases, and 13 bases lay in between.

This clonotype has ten or more counts. This chain connects TRBV5-1 to TRBJ2-2; 8 bases are a match to TRBD2. J lost 3 bases, V lost 1 base, and 5 bases had no gene match. Germline values: CDR1 SGHRS, CDR2 YFSETQ. The CDR3 spans 16 residues. CDR3 coding DNA: TGCGCCAGCAGCTTGTTGCCGGGAGGGGACACCGGGGAGCTGTTTTTT. This gives the protein CASSLLPGGDTGELFF.

This clonotype came up many times. The chain joins TRBV29-1 to TRBJ2-5, with D possibly being TRBD1 or TRBD2 (6 bases each). V shed 7 bases and J shed 5 bases, with 14 bases lying between them. The CDR3 extends over 12 amino acids. From germline, CDR1 is SQVTM and CDR2 ANQGSEA. The CDR3 protein is CSGTGAQETQYF. The CDR3 coding sequence is TGCAGCGGGACGGGGGCGCAGGAGACCCAGTACTTC.

This clonotype was counted at least ten times. The genes are TRBV20-1 and TRBJ1-4; 8 bases line up with TRBD1. J was trimmed by 7 bases and V by 6 bases; bases with no gene match: 10. Per germline, CDR1 DFQATT and CDR2 SNEGSKA (reference sequence). This CDR3 is 14 amino acids long. The CDR3 DNA sequence: TGCAGTGCAACCGACAGGGGTGTGGGTGAAAAACTGTTTTTT. It translates to CSATDRGVGEKLFF.

The J gene is TRBJ1-1, the V gene TRBV29-1; D may be TRBD1 (5 bases). With 3 bases removed from V and 1 base from J, the gap between germline ends came to 6 bases. There are 12 residues in the CDR3. CDR1 and CDR2 (germline): SQVTM, ANQGSEA. The CDR3 DNA reads as TGCAGCGTTGATGGGGGGAACACTGAAGCTTTCTTT. As protein: CSVDGGNTEAFF.